The next 7 T cell receptor beta chains were all read from a single sample in a study of T-cell memory formation after mild COVID-19. MiXCR, applied by TCRdb to the 5' RACE reads, yields one record per CDR3 protein. This table has more than 300,000 distinct CDR3 sequences, 12% to 15% appearing once. Sequenced input: PBMCs or a T cell subset sorted from them (not recorded which). The receptors originated from a man between 18 and 35 years old who had mild COVID-19 (a few samples of this study predate the infection). Cell type and time point are not known.

This clonotype was counted only a few times. V usage is TRBV29-1 and J usage is TRBJ1-1; D is possibly TRBD1 (5 bases). The CDR3 spans 13 residues. Between the trimmed V and J ends, which lost 6 bases and 1 base, there was a span of 12 bases. The germline CDR1 and CDR2 sequences are SQVTM and ANQGSEA. This CDR3 is CSVTVISNTEAFF. CDR3 DNA: TGCAGCGTGACAGTGATCTCGAACACTGAAGCTTTCTTT.

This clonotype was observed a few times. The V and J genes are TRBV20-1 and TRBJ1-5; D ambiguous. V lost 3 bases, J lost 9 bases, and 18 bases lay in between. CDR1 is DFQATT and CDR2 is SNEGSKA in the germline V gene (reference sequence). The CDR3 has 14 amino acids. CDR3 sequence reads: CSASGLRVGGPQHF. The CDR3 DNA follows: TGCAGTGCTAGTGGTCTCCGGGTCGGAGGGCCCCAGCATTTT.

This chain links TRBV10-3 with TRBJ2-1, with TRBD2 matching over 11 bases. CDR3 length: 15 residues. The junction had 8 bases not matched to a gene; V was cut back by 10 bases and J by 3 bases. Germline V gene sequence: CDR1 ENHRY, CDR2 SYGVKD. The CDR3 nucleotides are TGTGCCAGGCGACTAGCGGGGAGACTCTACAATGAGCAGTTCTTC. Protein sequence: CARRLAGRLYNEQFF.

This clonotype appeared many times. This chain links TRBV4-1 with TRBJ1-2; D uncertain. The germline gives CDR1 MGHRA, CDR2 YSYEKL. The germline V and J ends were trimmed by 0 bases and 5 bases, with 4 bases remaining between them. This CDR3 is 12 amino acids long. The CDR3 loop reads CASSQEGYGYTF. The CDR3 DNA follows: TGCGCCAGCAGCCAAGAGGGGTATGGCTACACCTTC.

The chain couples TRBV29-1 to TRBJ2-3, with D possibly matching TRBD1 (6 bases). The V end lost 5 bases, the J end lost 0 bases, and 12 bases lay between the germline ends. The CDR3 contains 14 residues. Germline CDR1 and CDR2: SQVTM and ANQGSEA. The CDR3 spells CSVRGGSSTDTQYF. The CDR3 DNA sequence: TGCAGCGTTCGTGGGGGCTCTAGCACAGATACGCAGTATTTT.

This chain uses TRBV6-6 with TRBJ1-5; D is uncertain. The CDR3 is made up of 13 amino acids. With 7 bases removed from V and 6 bases from J, the gap between germline ends came to 13 bases. CDR1 is MNHNY, CDR2 SVGAGI, per germline (reference sequence). This CDR3 is CASNIQTVQPQHF. CDR3 DNA sequence: TGTGCCAGCAATATCCAGACGGTTCAGCCCCAGCATTTT.

The rearrangement uses TRBV7-8 and TRBJ2-2; D is undetermined. The CDR3 runs to 16 residues. Germline CDR1 is SGHVS and CDR2 is FQNEAQ. Trimming shortened V by 1 base and J by 10 bases, and 19 bases separated the two germline ends. The CDR3 reads CASSLGTWSPGEELFF. The CDR3 bases are TGTGCCAGCAGCTTAGGCACCTGGAGCCCTGGCGAGGAGCTGTTTTTT.